This T cell receptor (beta chain) was identified in a study of a mutant IDH1 vaccine in newly diagnosed glioma. Study-wide background: Previous care, which was radiotherapy, temozolomide, or both, most often involved both.

TCRdb keeps only in-frame clones here, not all; method: immunoSEQ multiplex PCR. The profile shows 20,000 to 30,000 clones, about 81% of them singletons. In germline, CDR1 is SNHLY, CDR2 FYNNEI. V lost 7 bases and J 4 bases, leaving 14 bases between the germline ends. The CDR3 runs 13 residues. This clone is a singleton in its sample. Its target is unknown. As to time point: week 47, end of study. Doses consisted of 300 ug of mutant IDH1 20-mer peptide each, paired with topical imiquimod. Eight vaccine doses were administered to patients at weeks 1, 3, 5, 7, 11, 15, 19 and 23. Donors' newly diagnosed IDH1-mutant WHO grade 3 or 4 astrocytomas lacked nuclear ATRX.

The chain joins TRBV2 to TRBJ2-7; possible D gene TRBD2, 6 bases. The material was PBMCs, obtained from a glioma patient whose treatment included an IDH1 peptide vaccine. The sequence was collected from a man between 40 and 49 years old with glioma. Some clones in this sample may be carry-over from other donors' samples. CDR3 nucleotide sequence: TGTGCCAGCACCCGACGGGGGAATTACGAGCAGTACTTC. Its protein product is CASTRRGNYEQYF.